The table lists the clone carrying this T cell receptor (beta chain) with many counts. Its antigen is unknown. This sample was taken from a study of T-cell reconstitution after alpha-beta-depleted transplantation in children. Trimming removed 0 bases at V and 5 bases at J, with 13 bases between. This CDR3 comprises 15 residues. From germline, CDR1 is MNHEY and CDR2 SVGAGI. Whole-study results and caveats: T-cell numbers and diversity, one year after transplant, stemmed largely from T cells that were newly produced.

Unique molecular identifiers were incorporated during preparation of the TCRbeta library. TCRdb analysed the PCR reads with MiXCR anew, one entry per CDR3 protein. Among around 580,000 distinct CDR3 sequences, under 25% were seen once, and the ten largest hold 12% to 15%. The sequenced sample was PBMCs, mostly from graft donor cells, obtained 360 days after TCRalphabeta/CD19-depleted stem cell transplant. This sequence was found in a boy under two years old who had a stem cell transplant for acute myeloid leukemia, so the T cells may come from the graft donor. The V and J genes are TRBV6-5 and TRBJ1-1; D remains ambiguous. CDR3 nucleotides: TGTGCCAGCAGTTACTCCAGTTTTCGAGAAACTGAAGCTTTCTTT. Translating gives CASSYSSFRETEAFF.